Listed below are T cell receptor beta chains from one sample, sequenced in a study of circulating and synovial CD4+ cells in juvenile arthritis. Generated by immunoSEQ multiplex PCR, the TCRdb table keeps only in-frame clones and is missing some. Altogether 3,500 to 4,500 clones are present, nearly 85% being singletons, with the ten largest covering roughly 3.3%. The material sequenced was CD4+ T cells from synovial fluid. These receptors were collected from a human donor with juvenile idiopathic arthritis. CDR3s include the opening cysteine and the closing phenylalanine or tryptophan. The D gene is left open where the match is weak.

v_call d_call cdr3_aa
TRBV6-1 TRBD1 CASRRTGFDEQYF
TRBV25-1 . CASSVGSLRGNYEQYF
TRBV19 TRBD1 CASSPGQGSNGYTF
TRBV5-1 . CASSLLPDTNTEAFF
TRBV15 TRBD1 CATSRGGTGADTQYF
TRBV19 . CASSIWLRGLNTEAFF
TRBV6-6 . CASSYENNSPLHF
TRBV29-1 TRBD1 CSIVPGQASYEQYF
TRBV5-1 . CASSRPERLGELFF
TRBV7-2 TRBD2 CASSLVSGSVHEQYF
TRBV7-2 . CASSTRGRGAFF
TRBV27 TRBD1 CASSLGTGYEQYF
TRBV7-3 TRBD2 CASSLTRASGSRDEQFF
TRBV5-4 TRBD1 CASSMTGGRDYGYTF
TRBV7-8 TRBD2 CASSLLAGGRNEQFF
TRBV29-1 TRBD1 CSVAGTGGLGEQYF
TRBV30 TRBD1 CAWRADRMEAFF
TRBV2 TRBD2 CASITPSGIYEQYF
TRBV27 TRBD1 CASSSGTGVGTEAFF
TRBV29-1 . CSVLSSYNEQFF
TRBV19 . CASTAVSSTDTQYF
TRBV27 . CASSKGSGYTF
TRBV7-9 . CASSLPPEAFF
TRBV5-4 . CASSFPTGSYNEQFF
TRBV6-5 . CASTEGLGEQFF
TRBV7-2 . CASRPNSGNTIYF
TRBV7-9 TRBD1 CASSLDGTAGSAFF
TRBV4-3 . CASSRARRSADTQYF
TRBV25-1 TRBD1 CASSDPTGRAEAFF
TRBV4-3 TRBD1 CASSQVGTGTNTQYF
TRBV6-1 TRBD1 CASRGQGFGYTF
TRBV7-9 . CASSLDTIAYEQYF
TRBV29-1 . CSVLGSSYNEQFF
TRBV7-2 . CASSLLPRYNEQFF
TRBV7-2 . CASSLGGSGGFTDTQYF
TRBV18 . CASSPEQGYNEQFF
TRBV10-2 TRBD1 CASSESFYPGQSQPQHF
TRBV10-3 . CAIRDRSGNTIYF
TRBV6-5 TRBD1 CATSPTGVAGYTF
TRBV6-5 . CASSTAGYEQYF
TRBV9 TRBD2 CASSVEGGGVSTDTQYF
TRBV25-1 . CASSDRAATGELFF
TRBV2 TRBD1 CARGFGTANNEQFF
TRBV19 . CASRPLAGETQYF
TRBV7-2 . CASSLVAGPTDEQFF
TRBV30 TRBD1 CAWTMTGIGEKLFF
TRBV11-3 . CASSLGDSSYEQYF
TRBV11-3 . CASSHERAHQPQHF
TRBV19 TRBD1 CASSASGQAETQYF
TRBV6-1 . CASRTLNTEAFF
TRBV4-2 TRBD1 CASSQAGQTNTGELFF
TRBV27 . CASSLSFAYEQYF
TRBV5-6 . CASSLAGGREAFF
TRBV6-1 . CASSEGTLLETQYF
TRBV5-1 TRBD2 CASSYQPQGLADTDTQYF
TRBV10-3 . CAISVGGRGLGKDGYTF
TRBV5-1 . CASRAEAASGNTIYF
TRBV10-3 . CAAWGRGDYGYTF
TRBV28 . CASTKPLSRGGNSPLHF
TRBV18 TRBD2 CASSPRLGGVSTDTQYF